Shown below are 21 T cell receptor beta chains from a single sample sequenced in a study of cytomegalovirus exposure and HLA in healthy donors. The PCR had 60 Vbeta and 13 Jbeta primers. Using immunoSEQ multiplex PCR, the repertoire was profiled, and TCRdb retains in-frame clones only, with some absent. The profile shows fewer than 60,000 clones, about 57% of them singletons. The sequenced material came from PBMCs. These receptors were obtained from a human donor in good health.

This clone occurred a few times. The chain couples TRBV7-6 to TRBJ2-1, with D tentatively TRBD2 (5 bases). The germline V gene encodes CDR1 SGHVS and CDR2 FNYEAQ. The CDR3 has 13 residues. Trimming took 0 bases from V and 10 from J, leaving 10 bases between them. CDR3 DNA sequence: TGTGCCAGCAGCTTAGCGGGAGCAGGCGAGCAGTTCTTC. This translates into CASSLAGAGEQFF.

This chain joins TRBV7-8 and TRBJ1-6, with D possibly being TRBD1 (5 bases). The germline V gene encodes CDR1 SGHVS and CDR2 FQNEAQ. There are 14 residues in the CDR3. V was pared by 4 bases and J by 10 bases, with 14 bases between. CDR3 in amino acids: CASSSRGGESPLHF. CDR3 nucleotide sequence: TGTGCCAGCAGCTCTCGGGGGGGGGAATCACCCCTCCACTTT.

The rearrangement uses TRBV2 and TRBJ1-3; 7 bases map to TRBD1. V shed 6 bases and J 2 bases; nucleotides not matched to a gene: 19. The CDR3 sequence is 19 residues long. Per the germline V gene, CDR1 is SNHLY and CDR2 is FYNNEI. CDR3 region: CASSSRPRGQPGAGNTIYF. The DNA for the CDR3 is TGTGCCAGCAGCTCCAGACCCCGGGGACAGCCTGGAGCTGGAAACACCATATATTTT.

V usage is TRBV5-8 and J usage is TRBJ2-7; 7 nucleotides agree with TRBD1. Trimming cost V 3 bases and J 4 bases; bases outside gene matches: 7. This CDR3 spans 14 amino acids. Germline loops: CDR1 SGHTS, CDR2 YDEGEE. The CDR3 nucleotides read TGTGCCAGCAGCTATGACAGGGCCCAGTACGAGCAGTACTTC. Translating it yields CASSYDRAQYEQYF.

In DNA, the CDR3 is TGTGCCAGCTCACCACCGACCGGGGAGACCCAGTACTTC. Translating it yields CASSPPTGETQYF. The rearrangement joins TRBV18 to TRBJ2-5, with D unresolved. Trimming cost V 0 bases and J 5 bases, with 7 bases left between them. CDR1 is KGHSH, CDR2 LQKENI, per germline. The CDR3 has 13 amino acids.

The chain has TRBV4-3 and TRBJ2-7; 11 nucleotides match TRBD2. The J call may not be correct, given that the DNA end is closer to TRBJ2-5. The CDR3 is made up of 15 amino acids. Germline V gene data show CDR1 as LGHNA and CDR2 as YSLEER. The CDR3 spells CASSRRLAGGETQYF. CDR3 nucleotide sequence: TGCGCCAGCAGCCGGAGGCTAGCGGGGGGAGAGACCCAGTACTTC.

J is TRBJ1-2 and V is TRBV19; tentative D call: TRBD1 (5 bases). Germline V lookup: CDR1 LNHDA, CDR2 SQIVND (reference sequence). This CDR3 region has 14 residues. V was pared by 7 bases and J by 0 bases, with 12 bases between. The CDR3 here is CASTRGEANYGYTF. The CDR3 coding sequence is TGTGCCAGTACACGGGGGGAAGCTAACTATGGCTACACCTTC. The full variable domain, with the rest looked up from reference TRBV19 and TRBJ1-2, is DGGITQSPKYLFRKEGQNVTLSCEQNLNHDAMYWYRQDPGQGLRLIYYSQIVNDFQKGDIAEGYSVSREKKESFPLTVTSAQKNPTAFYLCASTRGEANYGYTFGSGTRLTVV.

This chain uses TRBV19 with TRBJ1-2; 8 nucleotides match TRBD1. CDR1 and CDR2 from the germline V gene are LNHDA and SQIVND (reference sequence). Trimming cost V 5 bases and J 0 bases; bases outside gene matches: 5. This CDR3 comprises 15 residues. CDR3 DNA sequence: TGTGCCAGTAGTTCAGGACAGGGTTCTAACTATGGCTACACCTTC. The encoded protein is CASSSGQGSNYGYTF.

This rearrangement joins TRBV30 to TRBJ1-1; D may be TRBD1 (5 bases). Between the trimmed V and J ends, which lost 4 bases and 10 bases, there was a span of 13 bases. Germline assignment: CDR1 GTSNPN and CDR2 SVGIG (reference sequence). This CDR3 spans 11 amino acids. This CDR3 is CAWNQGGTAFF. Written as DNA, the CDR3 is TGTGCCTGGAATCAGGGAGGGACAGCTTTCTTT.

This clone was counted only a few times. The junction does not match germline at one end; this may be a read error. V and J are TRBV30 and TRBJ1-1; D gene ambiguous. From germline, CDR1 is GTSNPN and CDR2 SVGIG (reference sequence). This CDR3 has 12 amino acids. The CDR3 coding sequence is TGTGCCTGGAGCTCGGGGAACCCTGAAGCTTTCTTT. The encoded protein is CAWSSGNPEAFF.

The V call is TRBV9, the J call TRBJ2-1; D is unclear. CDR1 SGDLS and CDR2 YYNGEE come from the germline V gene. V shed 1 base and J shed 3 bases, with 11 bases lying between them. This CDR3 has 15 amino acids. CDR3 region: CASSVKPYYYNEQFF. The CDR3 region has the DNA TGTGCCAGCAGCGTAAAGCCCTACTACTACAATGAGCAGTTCTTC.

The CDR3 protein is CASTSSGGGTEAFF. CDR3 nucleotide sequence: TGTGCCAGTACCTCCTCCGGGGGAGGTACTGAAGCTTTCTTT. The chain is built from TRBV19 and TRBJ1-1, with D tentatively TRBD1 (5 bases). The CDR3 consists of 14 residues. Germline CDR1 reads LNHDA; CDR2 reads SQIVND (reference sequence). The ends were cut back, 7 bases at V and 5 bases at J, with 17 bases in the middle.

This clone qualifies as medium-sized. The rearrangement joins TRBV27 to TRBJ1-6; 9 bases match TRBD1. The CDR3 spans 17 residues. Trimming at V came to 5 bases and at J to 6 bases, leaving 11 bases not matched to a gene. The germline CDR1 and CDR2 sequences are MNHEY and SMNVEV (reference sequence). The CDR3 DNA sequence: TGTGCCAGCAGTCTTGAGGCGAGACAGGGGGGTAATTCACCCCTCCACTTT. It yields the protein CASSLEARQGGNSPLHF.

This CDR3 reads CAWQVISSYNSPLHF. The DNA for the CDR3 is TGTGCCTGGCAAGTCATCAGCTCCTATAATTCACCCCTCCACTTT. The chain has TRBV30 and TRBJ1-6; no clear D gene. Germline V gene sequence: CDR1 GTSNPN, CDR2 SVGIG (reference sequence). This CDR3 comprises 15 residues. The V end lost 5 bases, the J end lost 0 bases, and 11 bases lay between the germline ends. Supplemented by reference TRBV30 and TRBJ1-6, the full variable domain reads SQTIHQWPATLVQPVGSPLSLECTVEGTSNPNLYWYRQAAGRGLQLLFYSVGIGQISSEVPQNLSASRPQDRQFILSSKKLLLSDSGFYLCAWQVISSYNSPLHFGNGTRLTVT.

This clone was seen a single time. The chain employs TRBV5-1 and TRBJ1-1, with a possible D match to TRBD1 (5 bases). Trimming removed 4 bases from V and 4 bases from J, with 32 bases in between. CDR1 and CDR2 from the germline V gene are SGHRS and YFSETQ. CDR3 length equals 20 residues. As DNA, the CDR3 is TGCGCCAGCAGCCCCACCGGGCCTGACAGAACGCCGACGGAGTCCACTGAAGCTTTCTTT. Its protein product is CASSPTGPDRTPTESTEAFF.

V usage is TRBV7-9 and J usage is TRBJ1-4; no clear D gene. V lost 0 bases and J lost 5, with 10 bases in between. The CDR3 totals 15 residues. The germline gives CDR1 SEHNR, CDR2 FQNEAQ (reference sequence). The CDR3 region has the DNA TGTGCCAGCAGCTTAGCGTATGAGGCGAATGAAAAACTGTTTTTT. Translation: CASSLAYEANEKLFF.

This clone was seen a handful of times. The chain couples TRBV5-1 to TRBJ2-5; the D is unclear. Trimming took 0 bases from V and 2 from J, leaving 2 bases between them. CDR1 SGHRS and CDR2 YFSETQ come from the germline V gene. This CDR3 contains 12 residues. The CDR3 reads CASSLVQETQYF. CDR3 sequence (DNA): TGCGCCAGCAGCTTGGTACAAGAGACCCAGTACTTC. Filled out from reference TRBV5-1 and TRBJ2-5, the complete variable domain reads KAGVTQTPRYLIKTRGQQVTLSCSPISGHRSVSWYQQTPGQGLQFLFEYFSETQRNKGNFPGRFSGRQFSNSRSEMNVSTLELGDSALYLCASSLVQETQYFGPGTRLLVL.

The rearrangement links TRBV7-2 to TRBJ1-1; possible D gene TRBD1, 6 bases. The CDR3 length is 15 residues. V dropped 6 bases and J dropped 0 bases, with 14 bases sitting between them. Germline V gene sequence: CDR1 SGHTA, CDR2 FQGNSA. The CDR3 loop is CASRRGGGLNTEAFF. The CDR3 bases are TGTGCCAGCAGGAGGGGAGGGGGACTGAACACTGAAGCTTTCTTT.

The chain has TRBV15 and TRBJ1-2; the D is unclear. CDR1 is LNHNV and CDR2 is YYDKDF in the germline V gene (reference sequence). Deletions cut 0 bases from V and 8 bases from J, with 10 bases between. The CDR3 has 13 amino acids. CDR3: CATSRDYVGGYTF. The CDR3 DNA follows: TGTGCCACCAGCAGAGATTACGTGGGCGGCTACACCTTC.

This clone was counted only a few times. The rearrangement uses TRBV7-9 and TRBJ2-3; 8 bases align to TRBD2. CDR3 size: 17 residues. CDR1 and CDR2 (germline): SEHNR, FQNEAQ (reference sequence). Trimming removed 4 bases from V and 1 base from J; junction bases left unmatched: 10. CDR3 amino acids: CASSSGGASGRTDTQYF. The CDR3 nucleotides read TGTGCCAGCAGCTCTGGGGGGGCTAGCGGGCGCACAGATACGCAGTATTTT.

This clone was detected only a few times. The chain has TRBV5-8 and TRBJ1-5; 12 nucleotides match TRBD1. The germline gives CDR1 SGHTS, CDR2 YDEGEE. The V and J ends lost 4 bases and 7 bases, in that order; junction bases with no gene match: 9. The CDR3 sequence is 16 residues long. CDR3 in amino acids: CASSRWGQGAGQPQHF. The CDR3 DNA is TGTGCCAGCAGCCGATGGGGACAGGGGGCCGGCCAGCCCCAGCATTTT.